This T cell receptor beta chain was identified during a study of PD-L1 blockade in urothelial cancer. Libraries were prepared by immunoSEQ multiplex PCR; TCRdb keeps only in-frame clonotypes and omits some of them. The profile covers tens of thousands of clones, with approximately 81% appearing a single time and over 13% taken by the ten largest. Time point reported: pretreatment peripheral blood. V lost 2 bases, J lost 8 bases, and 5 bases stayed unmatched. Germline V gives CDR1 SGHTA, CDR2 FQGNSA. The CDR3 runs 16 residues. The chain employs TRBV7-2 and TRBJ1-6, with 11 bases aligning to TRBD1. This receptor was identified in a man aged 55 to 69 with urothelial cancer. The input for sequencing was PBMCs, taken around atezolizumab (anti-PD-L1) treatment. The CDR3 spells CASSLLPDRGHSPLHF. CDR3 DNA: TGTGCCAGCAGCTTACTTCCGGACAGGGGGCATTCACCCCTCCACTTT. The variable domain in full, with the rest retrieved from reference TRBV7-2 and TRBJ1-6, is GAGVSQSPSNKVTEKGKDVELRCDPISGHTALYWYRQSLGQGLEFLIYFQGNSAPDKSGLPSDRFSAERTGGSVSTLTIQRTQQEDSAVYLCASSLLPDRGHSPLHFGNGTRLTVT.